Below are 5 T cell receptor beta chains sequenced from a single sample in a study of blood T cell repertoires in COVID-19. Profiled with immunoSEQ multiplex PCR; TCRdb holds only in-frame clones, not every one. The sample includes about 82,000 clones, roughly 80% of them seen just once. The sample comprised peripheral blood. The receptors shown here come from a man of 80 years or more with active or convalescent COVID-19.

The chain employs TRBV24-1 and TRBJ2-1, with 10 bases lining up with TRBD1. V dropped 4 bases and J dropped 7; count of bases not matched to a gene: 21. CDR1 is KGHDR, CDR2 SFDVKD, per germline. CDR3 length: 20 residues. In DNA, the CDR3 is TGTGCCACCAGTGACCCGAGGGGACAGGGGAAGGGTTGGTGGACGAATGAGCAGTTCTTC. Translated: CATSDPRGQGKGWWTNEQFF.

V is TRBV7-3 and J is TRBJ2-2, with 7 nucleotides matching TRBD1. This CDR3 comprises 14 residues. Per germline, CDR1 SGHTA and CDR2 FQGTGA. The ends lost 7 bases at V and 0 bases at J; junction bases unmatched: 2. CDR3 coding DNA: TGTGCCAGCAAGGGGGCTTCGAACACCGGGGAGCTGTTTTTT. Translated: CASKGASNTGELFF.

The chain couples TRBV7-2 to TRBJ1-4; TRBD1 aligns across 9 bases. This CDR3 comprises 16 residues. V lost 5 bases to trimming and J lost 0 bases; unmatched junction nucleotides: 4. Germline CDR1 and CDR2: SGHTA and FQGNSA. The CDR3 bases are TGTGCCAGCAGCACTCGACAGGGGGCAACTAATGAAAAACTGTTTTTT. It codes for CASSTRQGATNEKLFF. The entire variable domain, with the rest obtained from reference TRBV7-2 and TRBJ1-4, is as follows: GAGVSQSPSNKVTEKGKDVELRCDPISGHTALYWYRQSLGQGLEFLIYFQGNSAPDKSGLPSDRFSAERTGGSVSTLTIQRTQQEDSAVYLCASSTRQGATNEKLFFGSGTQLSVL.

The gene calls are TRBV28 and TRBJ2-5; TRBD1 is a possible D gene (6 bases). Germline CDR1 reads MDHEN; CDR2 reads SYDVKM. The CDR3 is 16 amino acids. Between the trimmed V and J ends, which lost 2 bases and 5 bases, there was a span of 18 bases. The CDR3 is CASSLPGTTSLETQYF. The CDR3 region has the DNA TGTGCCAGCAGTTTACCGGGGACAACCTCCCTGGAGACCCAGTACTTC.

The chain links TRBV7-3 to TRBJ1-1; 7 bases fit TRBD1. Germline values: CDR1 SGHTA, CDR2 FQGTGA. The CDR3 runs to 15 residues. V shed 5 bases, J shed 4 bases, and the junction held 10 bases outside the gene matches. Written as DNA, the CDR3 is TGTGCCAGCAGCCTAATCGGACAGGCGGGCACTGAAGCTTTCTTT. It is translated as CASSLIGQAGTEAFF.